The text below deals with one TCR beta chain. Germline V gives CDR1 SEHNR, CDR2 FQNEAQ (reference sequence). The V gene lost 5 bases and the J gene lost 1 base, with 15 bases spanning the gap. This CDR3 contains 15 residues. Sequencing was performed with immunoSEQ multiplex PCR; in TCRdb, only in-frame clones are kept and a portion is missing. This sample has roughly 40,000 clones, with about 70% found just once. These data originate in a study of blood T cell repertoires in COVID-19. The rearrangement uses TRBV7-9 and TRBJ2-7; maybe TRBD2 (5 bases). Sequencing used peripheral blood. This TCR derives from an older man with acute or convalescent COVID-19. CDR3 loop: CASSGTGSVSYEQYF. The CDR3 DNA sequence: TGTGCCAGCAGCGGTACGGGGAGCGTTTCCTACGAGCAGTACTTC.